Given below is one T cell receptor beta chain in context. This sample is part of a study of OX40 agonist ivuxolimab in advanced cancers. Study summary: Three patients had partial responses: one hepatocellular carcinoma, two cutaneous melanoma.

Germline V gives CDR1 SGHVS, CDR2 FQNEAQ. The CDR3 spans 15 residues. Trimming removed 7 bases from V and 0 bases from J, with 16 bases in between. TCRdb's copy holds only in-frame clones and misses some; the assay was immunoSEQ multiplex PCR. The sample shows over 25,000 clones, 70% to 85% of them seen only once. Patients were ineligible given autoimmune disease history or systemic immunosuppression. Sequences were derived from CD4+ or CD8+ T cells sorted from blood, sampled in a trial of the OX40 agonist ivuxolimab. J is TRBJ2-7 and V is TRBV7-8; D remains unclear. This clonotype was sampled from an adult with an advanced solid tumor such as melanoma, head and neck, liver or kidney cancer. The CDR3 sequence: CASINKDGFSYEQYF. In DNA form, the CDR3 reads TGTGCCAGCATCAATAAGGACGGCTTCTCCTACGAGCAGTACTTC.